Shown below are 5 T cell receptor beta chains from a single sample sequenced in a study of control samples from healthy donors and cancer patients. The assay was immunoSEQ multiplex PCR, and TCRdb's table has in-frame clones only and misses some. The profile shows approximately 140,000 clones, 93% of them singletons. The sample comprised blood. These receptors originate from a man between 18 and 35 years old in good health.

The chain couples TRBV24-1 to TRBJ2-1; 12 nucleotides match TRBD1. The junction had 14 bases not matched to a gene; V was cut back by 9 bases and J by 15 bases. CDR1 and CDR2 (germline): KGHDR, SFDVKD. CDR3 size: 14 residues. As DNA, the CDR3 is TGTGCCACCGAGCCGGGGACAGGGGGCAAGGAGGTGTTCTTC. Protein sequence: CATEPGTGGKEVFF.

The chain couples TRBV10-2 to TRBJ1-4; no clear D gene. V was trimmed by 5 bases and J by 12 bases, leaving 16 bases between them. From germline, CDR1 is WSHSY and CDR2 SAAADI. CDR3 length: 13 residues. The CDR3 reads CASSLSRFRELFF. As DNA, the CDR3 is TGCGCCAGCAGTCTGTCTCGCTTTAGGGAACTGTTTTTT.

This sequence joins TRBV2 and TRBJ1-1; tentatively, D is TRBD1 (6 bases). The CDR3 spans 14 residues. Per germline, CDR1 SNHLY and CDR2 FYNNEI. Trimming cost V 6 bases and J 1 base, with 12 bases left between them. The CDR3 sequence: CASRQKQGNTEAFF. As DNA, the CDR3 is TGTGCCAGCAGGCAGAAACAGGGGAACACTGAAGCTTTCTTT. The full variable domain, its missing parts supplied by reference TRBV2 and TRBJ1-1, is EPEVTQTPSHQVTQMGQEVILRCVPISNHLYFYWYRQILGQKVEFLVSFYNNEISEKSEIFDDQFSVERPDGSNFTLKIRSTKLEDSAMYFCASRQKQGNTEAFFGQGTRLTVV.

This sequence joins TRBV7-2 and TRBJ1-2; D is possibly TRBD1 (6 bases). CDR1 is SGHTA and CDR2 is FQGNSA in the germline V gene. The length of the CDR3 is 16 residues. V was pared by 5 bases and J by 3 bases, with 19 bases between. CDR3 loop: CASSPFTGPGYYGYTF. The CDR3 DNA reads as TGTGCCAGCAGCCCATTTACAGGGCCAGGGTACTATGGCTACACCTTC.

Regarding this clone: The germline gene is not matched at one end of the junction; a read error may be the cause. J is TRBJ2-2 and V is TRBV7-7; D remains ambiguous. Germline V lookup: CDR1 SSHAT, CDR2 FNYEAQ (reference sequence). The CDR3 totals 13 residues. This CDR3 reads CASSFDYRGELFF. CDR3 DNA sequence: TGTGCTAGCAGCTTCGATTACAGAGGGGAGCTGTTTTTT.